This is a list of T cell receptor beta chains from one sample in a study of T-cell reconstitution after alpha-beta-depleted transplantation in children. TCRdb re-called the PCR reads through MiXCR, storing one row per CDR3 protein. In the table there are 600,000 to 700,000 distinct CDR3 sequences, around a sixth of which are singletons. The material sequenced was PBMCs from the stem cell graft donor, taken from the stem cell graft. The receptor set was obtained from a human donor who donated a stem cell graft to a child with acute myeloid leukemia. The conserved cysteine and the conserved F or W are not part of the CDR3 here. Where a row states a size, it is once, few, many or the class of an expanded clone; other rows omit it.

J | V | size | CDR3
TRBJ2-5 | TRBV24-1 | few | ATSESGPQETQY
TRBJ1-1 | TRBV12-3/TRBV12-4 | many | ASSLQGVNTEAF
TRBJ2-3 | TRBV7-8 | NA | ASSFTRRSTDTQY
TRBJ2-7 | TRBV20-1 | once | SATRTGTGFYEQY
TRBJ2-5 | TRBV12-3/TRBV12-4 | many | ASSLRDGQETQY
TRBJ2-7 | TRBV18 | few | ASSPPAPSQQY
TRBJ1-6 | TRBV20-1 | NA | SARERGGNSPLH
TRBJ2-5 | TRBV12-3/TRBV12-4 | NA | ASSFGPGQETQY
TRBJ2-1 | TRBV7-2 | many | ASSNSGTGGNEQF
TRBJ2-1 | TRBV27 | few | ASAVGGSNEQF
TRBJ2-7 | TRBV29-1 | many | SVEWQGRAPEQY
TRBJ2-3 | TRBV29-1 | many | SVETQLTDTQY
TRBJ1-2 | TRBV12-3/TRBV12-4 | NA | ASSFLLWGGDYGYT
TRBJ1-2 | TRBV7-2 | many | ASSLGAQGYGYT
TRBJ2-5 | TRBV4-2 | NA | ASSATPGLTFQETQY
TRBJ1-4 | TRBV12-5 | few | ASGFATDGTGGWTNEKLF
TRBJ2-3 | TRBV20-1 | many | SASRGQTTDTQY
TRBJ1-1 | TRBV27 | NA | ASSLFPQVGTEAF
TRBJ2-1 | TRBV7-2 | NA | ASSLAPGVLYNEQF
TRBJ1-1 | TRBV7-2 | many | ASSLGWANTEAF
TRBJ1-1 | TRBV27 | NA | ASSSHLSVTGVNTEAF
TRBJ2-2 | TRBV10-1 | many | ASSESVLAGELF
TRBJ1-1 | TRBV4-2 | few | ASSQEGETEAF
TRBJ1-3 | TRBV29-1 | once | SAHSGNTIY
TRBJ2-3 | TRBV7-2 | NA | ASSLAGTPSTDTQY
TRBJ2-3 | TRBV20-1 | many | SARQAGGWDTQY
TRBJ2-1 | TRBV6-5 | many | ASSYGAGGLDEQF
TRBJ1-2 | TRBV5-4 | NA | ASRTPNSSSLSGYT
TRBJ2-4 | TRBV20-1 | NA | SASTGFIAKNIQY
TRBJ2-5 | TRBV20-1 | many | SATFWTSGQETQY
TRBJ2-7 | TRBV20-1 | many | SASPTGSYEQY
TRBJ2-4 | TRBV18 | NA | ASYGTDGQY
TRBJ2-3 | TRBV3-1 | few | ASSQTVLPDTQY
TRBJ2-7 | TRBV6-2/TRBV6-3 | few | ASSRTGNFYEQY